Below, 25 T cell receptor beta chains from the same sample are listed, as sequenced in a study of T cells after yellow fever vaccination. A single record per CDR3 protein comes from TCRdb applying MiXCR to the 5' RACE reads. The sample shows some 290,000 distinct CDR3 sequences, about 10% of them seen only once. The specimen was CD4+ T cells sorted from PBMCs, collected 45 days after the yellow fever booster vaccination. The receptors were gathered from a man younger than 35 who received the YFV17D yellow fever vaccine.

In nucleotides, the CDR3 is TGCAGCGTTGTGGGCAAGCACACGAACACTGAAGCTTTCTTT. It specifies CSVVGKHTNTEAFF. The rearrangement links TRBV29-1 to TRBJ1-1, with D unresolved. Germline CDR1 SQVTM, CDR2 ANQGSEA. Trimming cost V 4 bases and J 1 base, with 13 bases left between them. The CDR3 extends over 14 amino acids.

This clonotype has a handful of counts. The chain employs TRBV9 and TRBJ1-4; D remains unclear. Germline CDR1 is SGDLS and CDR2 is YYNGEE. This CDR3 is 16 amino acids long. The V end was cut by 3 bases, the J end by 0 bases, with 12 bases between. The CDR3 DNA sequence: TGTGCCAGCAGCGCCAATCCGGACGCAACTAATGAAAAACTGTTTTTT. Translation gives CASSANPDATNEKLFF.

This clonotype was observed a handful of times. The V and J genes are TRBV4-1 and TRBJ1-4, with D uncertain. This CDR3 is built from 17 residues. Germline loops: CDR1 MGHRA, CDR2 YSYEKL. Trimming took off 2 bases at V and 8 bases at J, with 21 bases between the two ends. The DNA of the CDR3 is TGCGCCAGCAGCCAATTAGACCTTGGGTTCCGGCGGGAAAAACTGTTTTTT. It codes for CASSQLDLGFRREKLFF.

This clonotype has a handful of counts. This sequence joins TRBV11-2 and TRBJ2-4, with 9 positions matching TRBD1. With V trimmed by 5 bases and J by 4 bases, 3 bases remained unmatched. CDR3 length: 14 residues. Germline CDR1 reads SGHAT; CDR2 reads FQNNGV. The CDR3 sequence is CASSIGTGKNIQYF. CDR3 DNA sequence: TGTGCCAGCAGCATAGGGACAGGGAAAAACATTCAGTACTTC.

There are a few counts of this clonotype. The rearrangement joins TRBV7-2 to TRBJ2-7; D not certain. The ends were cut back, 5 bases at V and 2 bases at J, with 10 bases in the middle. The CDR3 length is 13 residues. CDR1 and CDR2 from the germline V gene are SGHTA and FQGNSA. CDR3 in DNA: TGTGCCAGCAGCCCAGGTTTCACCTACGAGCAGTACTTC. It translates to CASSPGFTYEQYF.

The V and J genes are TRBV6-2 or TRBV6-3 and TRBJ2-1; TRBD2 is a possible D gene (5 bases). The V and J ends lost 4 bases and 0 bases respectively, with 10 bases between them. CDR1 and CDR2 (germline): MNHEY, SVGEGT. This CDR3 is 15 amino acids long. CDR3 sequence reads: CASSSWRSSYNEQFF. The CDR3 DNA sequence: TGTGCCAGCAGTTCCTGGAGGAGCTCCTACAATGAGCAGTTCTTC.

This clonotype turned up a few times. The chain combines TRBV20-1 with TRBJ1-2; no firm D call. The ends were cut back, 0 bases at V and 7 bases at J, with 15 bases in the middle. The CDR3 is 14 residues long. Germline V gene lookup returns CDR1 DFQATT and CDR2 SNEGSKA (reference sequence). The CDR3 sequence: CSARDTGRHFGYTF. In DNA, the CDR3 is TGCAGTGCTAGAGATACGGGCCGACATTTTGGCTACACCTTC.

This clonotype came up a few times. The chain recombines TRBV7-8 with TRBJ2-4, with 9 nucleotides matching TRBD2. The CDR3 consists of 16 residues. J was trimmed by 6 bases and V by 0 bases; bases with no gene match: 6. The germline V gene encodes CDR1 SGHVS and CDR2 FQNEAQ. The DNA of the CDR3 is TGTGCCAGCAGCTTAGCGCGGTGGCGGGGGGGAAACATTCAGTACTTC. It yields the protein CASSLARWRGGNIQYF.

The rearrangement joins TRBV5-4 to TRBJ2-4; D may correspond to TRBD1 or TRBD2 (6 bases each). Germline V gene data show CDR1 as SGHNT and CDR2 as YYREEE (reference sequence). V lost 6 bases and J lost 6, with 10 bases in between. The CDR3 is 12 residues long. The CDR3 DNA is TGTGCCAGCACCGAGGGGGGAAACATTCAGTACTTC. It is translated as CASTEGGNIQYF. Filled out from reference TRBV5-4 and TRBJ2-4, the complete variable domain reads ETGVTQSPTHLIKTRGQQVTLRCSSQSGHNTVSWYQQALGQGPQFIFQYYREEENGRGNFPPRFSGLQFPNYSSELNVNALELDDSALYLCASTEGGNIQYFGAGTRLSVL.

This clonotype was counted between two and nine times. The J gene is TRBJ2-6, the V gene TRBV27, with TRBD1 as a possible D gene (6 bases). The V end lost 6 bases, the J end lost 2 bases, and 17 bases lay between the germline ends. Germline assignment: CDR1 MNHEY and CDR2 SMNVEV (reference sequence). This CDR3 is built from 17 residues. CDR3 sequence (DNA): TGTGCCAGCAGCCTAGGATGGGGACAAACTGGGGCCAACGTCCTGACTTTC. Translation gives CASSLGWGQTGANVLTF. Looking up the rest from reference TRBV27 and TRBJ2-6 gives the full variable domain: EAQVTQNPRYLITVTGKKLTVTCSQNMNHEYMSWYRQDPGLGLRQIYYSMNVEVTDKGDVPEGYKVSRKEKRNFPLILESPSPNQTSLYFCASSLGWGQTGANVLTFGAGSRLTVL.

This clonotype has a handful of counts. This chain uses TRBV20-1 with TRBJ2-3, with 7 bases identical to TRBD2. The trim removed 3 bases at V and 1 base at J, leaving 4 bases unmatched. The germline gives CDR1 DFQATT, CDR2 SNEGSKA (reference sequence). This CDR3 is built from 14 residues. The CDR3 sequence is CSASWAGGTDTQYF. In DNA form, the CDR3 reads TGCAGTGCTAGCTGGGCGGGGGGCACAGATACGCAGTATTTT.

This clonotype has at least ten counts. This rearrangement joins TRBV18 to TRBJ1-2; weak D call: TRBD1 (6 bases). From germline, CDR1 is KGHSH and CDR2 LQKENI. The CDR3 runs to 15 residues. V was clipped by 0 bases and J by 4 bases, with 12 bases between them. Written as DNA, the CDR3 is TGTGCCAGCTCACCACCGCAGGGGTTCAGCTATGGCTACACCTTC. This gives the protein CASSPPQGFSYGYTF.

The rearrangement links TRBV7-7 to TRBJ2-2, with 10 bases identical to TRBD2. CDR1 is SSHAT and CDR2 is FNYEAQ in the germline V gene (reference sequence). The trim removed 5 bases at V and 8 bases at J, leaving 8 bases unmatched. This CDR3 region has 15 residues. Written as DNA, the CDR3 is TGTGCCAGCAGCGTGGGACTAGCGTCTAATGGGGAGCTGTTTTTT. Amino acids: CASSVGLASNGELFF. The full variable domain, in which reference TRBV7-7 and TRBJ2-2 provide the parts outside the CDR3, is GAGVSQSPRYKVTKRGQDVTLRCDPISSHATLYWYQQALGQGPEFLTYFNYEAQPDKSGLPSDRFSAERPEGSISTLTIQRTEQRDSAMYRCASSVGLASNGELFFGEGSRLTVL.

The V gene is TRBV9, the J gene TRBJ2-1; 13 bases align to TRBD2. Looked up from germline, CDR1 is SGDLS and CDR2 is YYNGEE. The junction had 3 bases not matched to a gene; V was cut back by 3 bases and J by 3 bases. The CDR3 covers 16 residues. The chain's CDR3 is CASSAGLAGDYNEQFF. The CDR3 DNA follows: TGTGCCAGCAGCGCCGGACTAGCGGGGGACTACAATGAGCAGTTCTTC.

This sequence joins TRBV30 and TRBJ2-2, with 9 bases that match TRBD1. Unmatched junction bases numbered 11, after V lost 2 bases and J lost 7 bases. This CDR3 region has 16 residues. The germline gives CDR1 GTSNPN, CDR2 SVGIG (reference sequence). In DNA form, the CDR3 reads TGTGCCTGGAGTAGGATTAAACAGGGGGCAGGCGGGGAGCTGTTTTTT. Translation gives CAWSRIKQGAGGELFF.

This sequence joins TRBV5-5 and TRBJ1-1, with no clear D. Germline values: CDR1 SGHKS, CDR2 YYEKEE (reference sequence). Trimming took 4 bases from V and 0 from J, leaving 16 bases between them. The CDR3 is 16 amino acids. In nucleotides, the CDR3 is TGTGCCAGCAGCCCACAACCCCTCGGCCTGAACACTGAAGCTTTCTTT. Amino acids: CASSPQPLGLNTEAFF.

This chain links TRBV20-1 with TRBJ2-5; 8 bases fit TRBD1. Germline V gives CDR1 DFQATT, CDR2 SNEGSKA (reference sequence). V lost 5 bases to trimming and J lost 5 bases; unmatched junction nucleotides: 7. The CDR3 runs 13 residues. DNA of the CDR3: TGCAGTGCTTTCGCAGGGGGCCGGGAGACCCAGTACTTC. It codes for CSAFAGGRETQYF.

This clonotype showed up just a few times. The rearrangement joins TRBV20-1 to TRBJ2-7; 8 positions agree with TRBD2. The CDR3 has 15 amino acids. J lost 9 bases, V lost 0 bases, and 13 bases had no gene match. The V gene's germline CDR1 is DFQATT and CDR2 SNEGSKA (reference sequence). CDR3 sequence reads: CSARDPSGGQEGQYF. The CDR3 region has the DNA TGCAGTGCTAGAGATCCAAGCGGGGGCCAGGAAGGGCAGTACTTC.

V is TRBV6-5 and J is TRBJ2-3; no clear D gene. The length of the CDR3 is 13 residues. The germline V and J ends were trimmed by 6 bases and 2 bases, with 9 bases remaining between them. CDR1 MNHEY and CDR2 SVGAGI come from the germline V gene. The CDR3 loop is CASRRYHTDTQYF. The CDR3 DNA reads as TGTGCCAGCAGAAGGTATCACACAGATACGCAGTATTTT.

This clonotype was observed at least ten times. The J gene is TRBJ2-7, the V gene TRBV20-1; 8 bases fit TRBD1. The CDR3 contains 15 residues. J was trimmed by 3 bases and V by 3 bases; bases with no gene match: 10. CDR1 is DFQATT, CDR2 SNEGSKA, per germline (reference sequence). CDR3 DNA sequence: TGCAGTGCTAGCCCCTTTGGGACAGGACGCTACGAGCAGTACTTC. This sequence encodes CSASPFGTGRYEQYF.

This clonotype appeared a few times. J is TRBJ2-3 and V is TRBV4-3; 12 bases fit TRBD2. The junction had 6 bases not matched to a gene; V was cut back by 1 base and J by 4 bases. Germline CDR1 LGHNA, CDR2 YSLEER. The CDR3 length is 17 residues. The CDR3 nucleotides read TGCGCCAGCAGCCAAGCCCCGACTAGCGGGGGCGCAGATACGCAGTATTTT. It specifies CASSQAPTSGGADTQYF.

The chain carries TRBV2 and TRBJ1-3, with D perhaps TRBD1 (6 bases). Germline lookup yields CDR1 SNHLY and CDR2 FYNNEI. V was shortened by 3 bases and J by 4 bases, with 10 bases between the two germline ends. This CDR3 spans 14 amino acids. CDR3 nucleotides: TGTGCCAGCAGTGAGGGGGCTTGGGGAAACACCATATATTTT. Its protein is CASSEGAWGNTIYF.

The table lists this clonotype with a few counts. This rearrangement joins TRBV6-6 to TRBJ2-5, with D hard to call. The CDR3 spans 14 residues. Between the trimmed V and J ends, which lost 0 bases and 6 bases, there was a span of 11 bases. Per germline, CDR1 MNHNY and CDR2 SVGAGI (reference sequence). CDR3 amino acids: CASSYSPPLQTQYF. In DNA form, the CDR3 reads TGTGCCAGCAGTTACTCCCCCCCCTTACAGACCCAGTACTTC.

This clonotype has only a few counts. The chain is built from TRBV5-1 and TRBJ2-1, with unresolved D. Germline CDR1 is SGHRS and CDR2 is YFSETQ. The V end lost 6 bases, the J end lost 1 base, and 14 bases lay between the germline ends. This CDR3 has 15 amino acids. The CDR3 DNA reads TGCGCCAGCAAACTATTAGTCGGGTCCTACAATGAGCAGTTCTTC. This gives the protein CASKLLVGSYNEQFF.

The chain links TRBV9 to TRBJ1-5; tentatively, D is TRBD1 (5 bases). The germline V and J ends were trimmed by 0 bases and 6 bases, with 7 bases remaining between them. The germline gives CDR1 SGDLS, CDR2 YYNGEE. CDR3 length: 13 residues. The CDR3 DNA sequence: TGTGCCAGCAGCGTAGGGGGGTTTCAGCCCCAGCATTTT. Translating it yields CASSVGGFQPQHF.